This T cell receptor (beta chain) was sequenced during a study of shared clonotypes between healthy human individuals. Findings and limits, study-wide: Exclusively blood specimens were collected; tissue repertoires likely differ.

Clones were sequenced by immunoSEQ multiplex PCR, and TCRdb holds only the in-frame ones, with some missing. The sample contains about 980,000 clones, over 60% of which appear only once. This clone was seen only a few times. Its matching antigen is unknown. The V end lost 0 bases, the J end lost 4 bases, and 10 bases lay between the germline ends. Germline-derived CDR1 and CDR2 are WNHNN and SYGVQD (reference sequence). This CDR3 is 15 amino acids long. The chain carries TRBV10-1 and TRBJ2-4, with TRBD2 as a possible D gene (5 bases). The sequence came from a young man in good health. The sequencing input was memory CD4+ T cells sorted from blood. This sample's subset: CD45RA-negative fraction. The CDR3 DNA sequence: TGCGCCAGCAGTGAGTCGGCAACGGGAAAAAACATTCAGTACTTC. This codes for CASSESATGKNIQYF.